The 28 T cell receptor beta chains in this list originate from one sample, sequenced in a study of shared clonotypes between healthy human individuals. Clones were sequenced by immunoSEQ multiplex PCR, and TCRdb holds only the in-frame ones, with some missing. The sample gives more than 2,000,000 clones, around nine tenths of which show up once; 0.11% to 0.15% is in the top ten. Sequenced sample: naive CD4+ T cells sorted from blood. Subset described: CD45RA+ positively selected. Receptor source: a man in his late teens or twenties in good health.

V is TRBV30 and J is TRBJ2-3, with D uncertain. With 8 bases removed from V and 3 bases from J, the gap between germline ends came to 18 bases. The CDR3 has 14 residues. Per germline, CDR1 GTSNPN and CDR2 SVGIG (reference sequence). The CDR3 bases are TGTGCCCACGCGTCGAATGCCGGGACAGATACGCAGTATTTT. Translation: CAHASNAGTDTQYF.

The chain couples TRBV10-3 to TRBJ1-6; 9 bases are shared with TRBD1. Per the germline V gene, CDR1 is ENHRY and CDR2 is SYGVKD. The CDR3 loop spans 13 amino acids. In nucleotides, the CDR3 is TGTGGGTCTCGGGACAGGGACAATTCACCCCTCCACTTT. This codes for CGSRDRDNSPLHF.

J is TRBJ2-7 and V is TRBV10-3; D remains unclear. CDR3 length: 11 residues. Looked up from germline, CDR1 is ENHRY and CDR2 is SYGVKD. V gave up 1 base and J gave up 5 bases, with 3 bases separating them. As DNA, the CDR3 is TGTGCCATCAGTGAGTATGACGAGCAGTACTTC. It is translated as CAISEYDEQYF.

This clone was picked up one time. This chain connects TRBV2 to TRBJ2-3, with 8 bases lining up with TRBD2. The CDR3 contains 14 residues. Trimming at V came to 4 bases and at J to 2 bases, leaving 2 bases not matched to a gene. CDR1 is SNHLY and CDR2 is FYNNEI in the germline V gene. The CDR3 nucleotides are TGTGCCAGCAGTGGGACTAGCCCCACAGATACGCAGTATTTT. Encoded protein: CASSGTSPTDTQYF.

This chain joins TRBV19 and TRBJ1-5; 10 bases line up with TRBD1. This CDR3 comprises 16 residues. V dropped 3 bases and J dropped 7; count of bases not matched to a gene: 9. Germline V CDR1 and CDR2: LNHDA, SQIVND (reference sequence). For the CDR3, the DNA is TGTGCCAGTAGTATTAGCCGGGACAGGGGCGGCCAGCCCCAGCATTTT. This sequence encodes CASSISRDRGGQPQHF.

This clone was seen just once. The chain couples TRBV7-9 to TRBJ2-5; D is uncertain. CDR1 is SEHNR and CDR2 is FQNEAQ in the germline V gene (reference sequence). V lost 3 bases and J 5 bases, leaving 10 bases between the germline ends. CDR3 size: 13 residues. CDR3 nucleotide sequence: TGTGCCAGCAGCTTGTCCGTGGGGGAGACCCAGTACTTC. This encodes CASSLSVGETQYF.

This chain links TRBV5-1 with TRBJ1-1, with D possibly matching TRBD1 (6 bases). Germline V gene lookup returns CDR1 SGHRS and CDR2 YFSETQ. This CDR3 has 15 residues. Trimming took off 6 bases at V and 6 bases at J, with 21 bases between the two ends. CDR3 residues: CASTLSGGAGSEAFF. As DNA, the CDR3 is TGCGCCAGCACCCTAAGCGGGGGCGCGGGGTCTGAAGCTTTCTTT.

The chain has TRBV2 and TRBJ1-1; D remains ambiguous. Germline V gene lookup returns CDR1 SNHLY and CDR2 FYNNEI. V gave up 4 bases and J gave up 4 bases, with 7 bases separating them. The CDR3 sequence is 12 residues long. The CDR3, as DNA: TGTGCCAGCAGTGTTCGGCTCACTGAAGCTTTCTTT. Translated: CASSVRLTEAFF.

The genes are TRBV14 and TRBJ2-1, with 8 bases matching TRBD1. V lost 4 bases to trimming and J lost 9 bases; unmatched junction nucleotides: 11. The CDR3 covers 15 residues. The germline V gene encodes CDR1 SGHDN and CDR2 FVKESK. This CDR3 reads CASSPTGVSSSEQFF. DNA for the CDR3: TGTGCCAGCAGCCCGACAGGGGTTTCGAGTAGTGAGCAGTTCTTC.

V usage is TRBV28 and J usage is TRBJ1-6; unclear D gene. Germline V gene data show CDR1 as MDHEN and CDR2 as SYDVKM. Between the trimmed V and J ends, which lost 5 bases and 8 bases, there was a span of 7 bases. CDR3 length: 12 residues. The CDR3 is CASSPPDSPLHF. CDR3 in DNA: TGTGCCAGCAGTCCCCCGGATTCACCCCTCCACTTT.

V gene TRBV7-8 combines with J gene TRBJ1-2; TRBD1 aligns across 7 bases. The CDR3 is made up of 15 amino acids. V lost 0 bases and J lost 5; bases outside the gene matches: 6. CDR1 and CDR2 from the germline V gene are SGHVS and FQNEAQ. CDR3 nucleotides: TGTGCCAGCAGCTTAGCGGGACAGTTGGGGTATGGCTACACCTTC. As protein: CASSLAGQLGYGYTF.

This chain links TRBV6-1 with TRBJ1-2; D remains ambiguous. Germline lookup yields CDR1 MNHNS and CDR2 SASEGT. This CDR3 is 11 amino acids long. V was clipped by 6 bases and J by 4 bases, with 6 bases between them. The CDR3 DNA reads TGTGCCAGCAGGCCCCGCTATGGCTACACCTTC. This gives the protein CASRPRYGYTF.

In its sample, this clone was seen once. The junction departs from germline at one end; a sequencing error may be responsible. The chain recombines TRBV7-2 with TRBJ2-5; possible D gene TRBD2, 6 bases. The CDR3 consists of 14 residues. Per the germline V gene, CDR1 is SGHTA and CDR2 is FQGNSA. CDR3 residues: CASTLWGLQETQYF. The CDR3, as DNA: TGTGCCAGCACCTTATGGGGACTCCAAGAGACCCAGTACTTC.

Remarks on this clone: The same CDR3 can be traced to other DNA sequences in this sample. V usage is TRBV5-1 and J usage is TRBJ1-5; D remains unclear. Trimming took 0 bases from V and 4 from J, leaving 8 bases between them. The germline gives CDR1 SGHRS, CDR2 YFSETQ. The CDR3 consists of 14 residues. The CDR3 DNA follows: TGCGCCAGCAGCTTGGAGAGCGGGAATCAGCCCCAGCATTTT. Translating it yields CASSLESGNQPQHF.

About this clone: In the same sample, other DNA sequences code for this CDR3. The genes are TRBV7-2 and TRBJ2-3, with TRBD2 as a possible D gene (5 bases). CDR1 and CDR2 from the germline V gene are SGHTA and FQGNSA. V was cut by 4 bases and J by 0 bases, with 11 bases left in between. CDR3 length: 15 amino acids. The chain's CDR3 is CASSSGLGSTDTQYF. CDR3 bases: TGTGCCAGCAGCTCTGGACTGGGGAGCACAGATACGCAGTATTTT.

The CDR3 here is CASSAFGGTRETQYF. The CDR3 DNA reads as TGTGCCAGCAGTGCATTCGGCGGGACAAGAGAGACCCAGTACTTC. The rearrangement uses TRBV25-1 and TRBJ2-5; TRBD1 or TRBD2 may be the D gene (6 bases each). The CDR3 has 15 residues. Deletions cut 4 bases from V and 4 bases from J, with 16 bases between. CDR1 MGHDK and CDR2 SYGVNS come from the germline V gene. Variable domain in full (rest from reference TRBV25-1 and TRBJ2-5): EADIYQTPRYLVIGTGKKITLECSQTMGHDKMYWYQQDPGMELHLIHYSYGVNSTEKGDLSSESTVSRIRTEHFPLTLESARPSHTSQYLCASSAFGGTRETQYFGPGTRLLVL.

The V gene is TRBV10-3, the J gene TRBJ2-1; the match to TRBD2 covers 7 bases. There are 15 residues in the CDR3. Losses at the gene ends were 7 bases for V and 5 bases for J; bases not matched to a gene: 11. Germline CDR1 is ENHRY and CDR2 is SYGVKD. CDR3 sequence (DNA): TGTGCCATCACTCGAGCTAGCGGAGGCGACAATGAGCAGTTCTTC. Its protein is CAITRASGGDNEQFF.

The chain is built from TRBV19 and TRBJ2-1; 9 nucleotides match TRBD2. The J segment lost 6 bases and the V segment lost 4 bases, leaving 7 bases of the junction unmatched. Germline V CDR1 and CDR2: LNHDA, SQIVND (reference sequence). The CDR3 totals 15 residues. In DNA form, the CDR3 reads TGTGCCAGTAGTAGAATAGCGGGAGACCCCAATGAGCAGTTCTTC. Translation: CASSRIAGDPNEQFF.

This chain uses TRBV7-6 with TRBJ2-1; tentatively, D is TRBD2 (7 bases). The CDR3 extends over 15 amino acids. V was clipped by 5 bases and J by 8 bases, with 19 bases between them. Germline V gene data show CDR1 as SGHVS and CDR2 as FNYEAQ. CDR3 nucleotide sequence: TGTGCCAGCAGCCCCGAGGGGGGGCCCTATTATGAGCAGTTCTTC. This sequence encodes CASSPEGGPYYEQFF.

CDR3 nucleotide sequence: TGTGCCTGGAGTCGTCGACAGGGCGCCAATGAGCAGTTCTTC. This translates into CAWSRRQGANEQFF. The chain uses TRBV30 and TRBJ2-1, with 7 bases matching TRBD1. With 2 bases clipped from V and 6 bases from J, the junction kept 7 bases outside the gene matches. Germline V lookup: CDR1 GTSNPN, CDR2 SVGIG (reference sequence). This CDR3 spans 14 amino acids. Full variable domain (rest looked up from reference TRBV30 and TRBJ2-1): SQTIHQWPATLVQPVGSPLSLECTVEGTSNPNLYWYRQAAGRGLQLLFYSVGIGQISSEVPQNLSASRPQDRQFILSSKKLLLSDSGFYLCAWSRRQGANEQFFGPGTRLTVL.

This clone came up a few times. V and J are TRBV5-4 and TRBJ1-2; D ambiguous. Germline assignment: CDR1 SGHNT and CDR2 YYREEE (reference sequence). The CDR3 is 12 amino acids. Trimming pared 2 bases from V and 4 bases from J, leaving 6 bases between. The CDR3 protein is CASSFPGYGYTF. Here the CDR3 DNA reads TGTGCCAGCAGCTTTCCGGGCTATGGCTACACCTTC.

This chain joins TRBV20-1 and TRBJ2-1; tentatively, D is TRBD1 (5 bases). V was cut by 4 bases and J by 14 bases, with 15 bases left in between. This CDR3 contains 11 residues. Germline V gene lookup returns CDR1 DFQATT and CDR2 SNEGSKA (reference sequence). CDR3 bases: TGCAGTGCTAAGAATGGACACGAGAAGTTCTTC. Amino acids: CSAKNGHEKFF.

V usage is TRBV18 and J usage is TRBJ2-7; 10 bases match TRBD2. V dropped 4 bases and J dropped 2; count of bases not matched to a gene: 5. The CDR3 loop spans 15 amino acids. Germline V gives CDR1 KGHSH, CDR2 LQKENI. The chain's CDR3 is CASSQTAGGPYEQYF. CDR3 nucleotides: TGTGCCAGCTCACAAACAGCGGGAGGGCCCTACGAGCAGTACTTC.

The V and J genes are TRBV15 and TRBJ1-4; D gene unclear. Looked up from germline, CDR1 is LNHNV and CDR2 is YYDKDF (reference sequence). This CDR3 has 11 amino acids. V was clipped by 1 base and J by 8 bases, with 2 bases between them. The CDR3 here is CATSRGEKLFF. For the CDR3, the DNA is TGTGCCACCAGCAGAGGGGAAAAACTGTTTTTT.

Only one count was recorded for this clone. Other DNA sequences in this sample translate to the same CDR3. The chain links TRBV18 to TRBJ2-3; D unclear. The V and J ends lost 3 bases and 4 bases respectively, with 5 bases between them. Germline values: CDR1 KGHSH, CDR2 LQKENI. The CDR3 contains 12 residues. In DNA, the CDR3 is TGTGCCAGCTCACCCCCCTCAGATACGCAGTATTTT. This codes for CASSPPSDTQYF.

The chain carries TRBV5-1 and TRBJ2-7, with 9 bases that match TRBD1. Germline V lookup: CDR1 SGHRS, CDR2 YFSETQ. The trim removed 4 bases at V and 2 bases at J, leaving 10 bases unmatched. The CDR3 runs to 16 residues. CDR3 protein: CASSPLQGASTYEQYF. The CDR3 bases are TGCGCCAGCAGCCCATTACAGGGGGCCTCGACCTACGAGCAGTACTTC.

V is TRBV7-9 and J is TRBJ1-4; possibly TRBD1 for D (6 bases). V dropped 0 bases and J dropped 7 bases, with 12 bases sitting between them. This CDR3 has 15 amino acids. Looked up from germline, CDR1 is SEHNR and CDR2 is FQNEAQ (reference sequence). The CDR3 DNA reads as TGTGCCAGCAGCTTAGCGCCGACAGGATCTGAAAAACTGTTTTTT. As protein: CASSLAPTGSEKLFF.

Regarding this clone: Other DNA variants within this sample encode the same CDR3. The chain carries TRBV7-2 and TRBJ2-2; D tentatively fits TRBD1 or TRBD2 (5 bases each). The V end was cut by 3 bases, the J end by 6 bases, with 5 bases between. This CDR3 comprises 12 residues. CDR1 is SGHTA and CDR2 is FQGNSA in the germline V gene. For the CDR3, the DNA is TGTGCCAGCAGCTTGGGGGCCGGGGAGCTGTTTTTT. Amino acids: CASSLGAGELFF.